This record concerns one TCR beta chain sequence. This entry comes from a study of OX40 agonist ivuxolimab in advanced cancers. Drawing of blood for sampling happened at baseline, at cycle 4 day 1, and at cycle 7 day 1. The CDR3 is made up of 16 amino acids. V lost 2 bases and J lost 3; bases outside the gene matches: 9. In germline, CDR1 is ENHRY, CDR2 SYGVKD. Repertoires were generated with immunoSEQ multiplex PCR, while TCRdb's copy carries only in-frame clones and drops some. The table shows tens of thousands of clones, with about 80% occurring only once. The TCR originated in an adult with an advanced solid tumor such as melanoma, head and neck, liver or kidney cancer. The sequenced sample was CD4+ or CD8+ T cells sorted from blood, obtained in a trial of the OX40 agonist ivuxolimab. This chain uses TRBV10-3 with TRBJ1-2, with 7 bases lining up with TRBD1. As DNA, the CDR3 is TGTGCCATCAGTGAGCCCGGGGAGCAGGGGGACTATGGCTACACCTTC. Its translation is CAISEPGEQGDYGYTF.